This is a list of T cell receptor beta chains from one sample in a study of T cell responses to AZD1222 COVID-19 vaccine. Here immunoSEQ multiplex PCR was the method, and the copy in TCRdb shows in-frame clones only, minus some. This table holds 60,000 to 80,000 clones, 65% to 90% found once. The material sequenced was peripheral blood, taken on day 0 of AZD1222 vaccination. These receptor sequences come from an adult in good health. The CDR3 runs from the conserved cysteine through the conserved F or W. The order of the fields is clone size, V gene, D gene, J gene, CDR3 protein, CDR3 DNA. D genes are given only for firm matches. Clone size, where shown, is once, few, many, or a class for clones that have expanded.

clone_size: -; v_call: TRBV4-1; d_call: -; j_call: TRBJ2-2; cdr3_aa: CASSDSNTGELFF; cdr3_nt: TGCGCCAGCAGTGACTCGAACACCGGGGAGCTGTTTTTT
clone_size: once; v_call: TRBV14; d_call: -; j_call: TRBJ1-1; cdr3_aa: CASSRHLNTEAFF; cdr3_nt: TGTGCCAGCAGCCGACACCTGAACACTGAAGCTTTCTTT
clone_size: -; v_call: TRBV2; d_call: -; j_call: TRBJ2-7; cdr3_aa: CASSVSESTRQYF; cdr3_nt: TGTGCCAGCAGTGTTTCGGAATCTACGAGACAGTACTTC
clone_size: -; v_call: TRBV10-2; d_call: -; j_call: TRBJ2-7; cdr3_aa: CASSHDYEQYF; cdr3_nt: TGCGCCAGCAGTCACGACTACGAGCAGTACTTC
clone_size: once; v_call: TRBV7-9; d_call: -; j_call: TRBJ1-2; cdr3_aa: CASSLEGSHGYTF; cdr3_nt: TGTGCCAGCAGCTTAGAGGGGTCCCATGGCTACACCTTC
clone_size: once; v_call: TRBV4-1; d_call: TRBD1; j_call: TRBJ2-7; cdr3_aa: CASSQGTGIYEQYF; cdr3_nt: TGCGCCAGCAGCCAGGGGACAGGGATTTACGAGCAGTACTTC
clone_size: -; v_call: TRBV5-1; d_call: -; j_call: TRBJ1-2; cdr3_aa: CASSFGTGEYGYTF; cdr3_nt: TGCGCCAGCAGCTTTGGGACGGGGGAGTATGGCTACACCTTC
clone_size: -; v_call: TRBV9; d_call: -; j_call: TRBJ2-1; cdr3_aa: CASSVVLNNEQFF; cdr3_nt: TGTGCCAGCAGCGTAGTTCTCAACAATGAGCAGTTCTTC
clone_size: -; v_call: TRBV3-1/TRBV3-2; d_call: -; j_call: TRBJ2-3; cdr3_aa: CASSQDQGFSTDTQYF; cdr3_nt: TGTGCCAGCAGCCAAGATCAGGGCTTCAGCACAGATACGCAGTATTTT
clone_size: -; v_call: TRBV6-5; d_call: TRBD1; j_call: TRBJ1-2; cdr3_aa: CASSTGTEGNHGYTF; cdr3_nt: TGTGCCAGCAGCACAGGGACAGAGGGGAACCATGGCTACACCTTC
clone_size: -; v_call: TRBV6-5; d_call: -; j_call: TRBJ2-7; cdr3_aa: CASRGPGPPYEQYF; cdr3_nt: TGTGCCAGCAGAGGCCCCGGGCCACCCTACGAGCAGTACTTC
clone_size: once; v_call: TRBV18; d_call: -; j_call: TRBJ1-4; cdr3_aa: CASSPVRPTTNEKLFF; cdr3_nt: TGTGCCAGCTCACCAGTCAGACCAACAACTAATGAAAAACTGTTTTTT
clone_size: few; v_call: TRBV18; d_call: -; j_call: TRBJ1-4; cdr3_aa: CASSPDQGRTNEKLFF; cdr3_nt: TGTGCCAGCTCACCGGATCAGGGAAGGACTAATGAAAAACTGTTTTTT
clone_size: -; v_call: TRBV5-1; d_call: -; j_call: TRBJ1-1; cdr3_aa: CASSLGSLNTEAFF; cdr3_nt: TGCGCCAGCAGCTTAGGCAGCCTGAACACTGAAGCTTTCTTT
clone_size: -; v_call: TRBV3-1/TRBV3-2; d_call: TRBD1; j_call: TRBJ1-4; cdr3_aa: CASSPGQGRPGEKLFF; cdr3_nt: TGTGCCAGCAGTCCGGGACAGGGGCGCCCGGGGGAAAAACTGTTTTTT
clone_size: -; v_call: TRBV29-1; d_call: -; j_call: TRBJ1-1; cdr3_aa: CSVTPQGGGEAFF; cdr3_nt: TGCAGCGTGACACCCCAGGGTGGGGGTGAAGCTTTCTTT
clone_size: -; v_call: TRBV25-1; d_call: -; j_call: TRBJ1-2; cdr3_aa: CASSEVFGYTF; cdr3_nt: TGTGCCAGCAGTGAGGTTTTTGGCTACACCTTC
clone_size: -; v_call: TRBV7-6; d_call: TRBD1; j_call: TRBJ2-7; cdr3_aa: CASSPRPQDRVYEQYF; cdr3_nt: TGTGCCAGCAGCCCGAGGCCCCAGGACAGGGTGTACGAGCAGTACTTC
clone_size: few; v_call: TRBV29-1; d_call: -; j_call: TRBJ2-7; cdr3_aa: CSVGGTGLYEQYF; cdr3_nt: TGCAGCGTGGGGGGGACAGGACTTTACGAGCAGTACTTC
clone_size: -; v_call: TRBV2; d_call: -; j_call: TRBJ2-5; cdr3_aa: CASRTGWETQYF; cdr3_nt: TGTGCCAGCAGAACAGGGTGGGAGACCCAGTACTTC
clone_size: -; v_call: TRBV5-1; d_call: -; j_call: TRBJ2-7; cdr3_aa: CASREGVAYEQYF; cdr3_nt: TGCGCCAGCAGAGAAGGGGTAGCATACGAGCAGTACTTC
clone_size: -; v_call: TRBV28; d_call: -; j_call: TRBJ2-2; cdr3_aa: CASSAQTGPGGGELFF; cdr3_nt: TGTGCCAGCAGTGCCCAGACAGGGCCCGGGGGCGGGGAGCTGTTTTTT
clone_size: few; v_call: TRBV27; d_call: -; j_call: TRBJ1-2; cdr3_aa: CASRLTTPGLPGDGYTF; cdr3_nt: TGTGCCAGCAGACTTACCACTCCGGGCCTCCCAGGGGATGGCTACACCTTC
clone_size: -; v_call: TRBV9; d_call: -; j_call: TRBJ2-1; cdr3_aa: CASNDLRDEQFF; cdr3_nt: TGTGCCAGCAATGACTTGAGGGATGAGCAGTTCTTC
clone_size: -; v_call: TRBV7-8; d_call: TRBD1; j_call: TRBJ1-2; cdr3_aa: CASSYPTGDYGYTF; cdr3_nt: TGTGCCAGCAGCTATCCGACAGGGGACTATGGCTACACCTTC
clone_size: -; v_call: TRBV30; d_call: -; j_call: TRBJ1-1; cdr3_aa: CAWTPFGGNTEAFF; cdr3_nt: TGTGCCTGGACTCCGTTTGGGGGGAACACTGAAGCTTTCTTT
clone_size: once; v_call: TRBV2; d_call: -; j_call: TRBJ2-7; cdr3_aa: CASSEIGARMGEQYF; cdr3_nt: TGTGCCAGCAGCGAAATTGGGGCGAGGATGGGCGAGCAGTACTTC
clone_size: -; v_call: TRBV30; d_call: -; j_call: TRBJ1-3; cdr3_aa: CAWSPDYSGNTIYF; cdr3_nt: TGTGCCTGGAGTCCGGACTACTCTGGAAACACCATATATTTT
clone_size: few; v_call: TRBV3-1/TRBV3-2; d_call: -; j_call: TRBJ2-2; cdr3_aa: CASSPRGIFGSGELFF; cdr3_nt: TGTGCCAGCAGCCCCCGCGGTATTTTCGGGTCCGGGGAGCTGTTTTTT
clone_size: -; v_call: TRBV4-1; d_call: -; j_call: TRBJ2-7; cdr3_aa: CASSPRTDSYEQYF; cdr3_nt: TGCGCCAGCAGCCCGCGGACAGATTCCTACGAGCAGTACTTC
clone_size: -; v_call: TRBV29-1; d_call: TRBD2; j_call: TRBJ2-3; cdr3_aa: CSVAVAGGRRGGTQYF; cdr3_nt: TGCAGCGTCGCGGTAGCGGGGGGCCGACGCGGGGGTACGCAGTATTTT
clone_size: -; v_call: TRBV5-1; d_call: -; j_call: TRBJ2-5; cdr3_aa: CASSLDRDPGATQYF; cdr3_nt: TGCGCCAGCAGCTTGGACCGGGATCCCGGGGCGACCCAGTACTTC
clone_size: -; v_call: TRBV27; d_call: -; j_call: TRBJ2-7; cdr3_aa: CASSPNTDSYEQYF; cdr3_nt: TGTGCCAGCAGTCCCAACACAGACTCCTACGAGCAGTACTTC